The 13 T cell receptor beta chains below all came from one sample that was sequenced in a study of CD8 T cells in acute hepatitis C reinfection. Described time point: naive CD8 control sorted from an acute-time-point sample. TCRdb keeps only in-frame clones here, not all; method: immunoSEQ multiplex PCR. The repertoire holds some 40,000 clones, with just under 90% as singletons. Sequencing was performed on naive CD8+ T cells from PBMCs. These receptors were collected from a man aged 25 to 45 with chronic hepatitis C.

This clone appeared a single time. V and J are TRBV4-1 and TRBJ1-4; D gene uncertain. This CDR3 region has 11 residues. CDR1 is MGHRA, CDR2 YSYEKL, per germline. V was trimmed by 4 bases and J by 8 bases, leaving 5 bases between them. The CDR3 is CASSPGEKLFF. The CDR3 bases are TGCGCCAGCAGCCCAGGAGAAAAACTGTTTTTT.

The V and J genes are TRBV9 and TRBJ1-2; TRBD1 matches 8 bases. In germline, CDR1 is SGDLS, CDR2 YYNGEE. V lost 3 bases, J lost 3 bases, and 4 bases stayed unmatched. The CDR3 loop spans 14 amino acids. The CDR3 spells CASSGDRWDYGYTF. In DNA form, the CDR3 reads TGTGCCAGCAGCGGGGACAGGTGGGACTATGGCTACACCTTC.

The CDR3 DNA reads TGCGCCAGCAGCCTCGGACTAGCGGGAGTTTGGGTAGATACGCAGTATTTT. Translation: CASSLGLAGVWVDTQYF. V gene TRBV4-1 combines with J gene TRBJ2-3, with 13 bases that match TRBD2. J gave up 5 bases and V 4 bases, and 9 bases lay outside the gene matches. Germline CDR1 and CDR2: MGHRA and YSYEKL. The CDR3 runs 17 residues.

The J gene is TRBJ2-2, the V gene TRBV16; D uncertain. CDR3 length: 14 amino acids. V lost 3 bases and J 1 base, leaving 6 bases between the germline ends. Germline CDR1 is KGHSY and CDR2 is FQNENV. The CDR3 bases are TGTGCCAGCAGCCAGCGCCAGAACACCGGGGAGCTGTTTTTT. This codes for CASSQRQNTGELFF.

The rearrangement joins TRBV25-1 to TRBJ1-2; D possibly corresponds to TRBD1 (6 bases). The ends were cut back, 8 bases at V and 3 bases at J, with 10 bases in the middle. This CDR3 region has 12 residues. Germline V gene data show CDR1 as MGHDK and CDR2 as SYGVNS. The CDR3 loop reads CASGGDDYGYTF. The CDR3 coding sequence is TGTGCCAGCGGGGGCGACGACTATGGCTACACCTTC.

CDR3 nucleotide sequence: TGTGCCAGCTCACCAGGGGAGAGCTCTGGAAACACCATATATTTT. It specifies CASSPGESSGNTIYF. The rearrangement links TRBV18 to TRBJ1-3, with D unresolved. The CDR3 length is 15 residues. V was trimmed by 2 bases and J by 0 bases, leaving 8 bases between them. Germline loops: CDR1 KGHSH, CDR2 LQKENI.

The rearrangement uses TRBV9 and TRBJ2-1; a weak D match, TRBD2 (5 bases). The V end lost 0 bases, the J end lost 2 bases, and 9 bases lay between the germline ends. The CDR3 loop spans 15 amino acids. Germline CDR1 and CDR2: SGDLS and YYNGEE. DNA of the CDR3: TGTGCCAGCAGCGTAGATGGAGGAACCTACAATGAGCAGTTCTTC. It yields the protein CASSVDGGTYNEQFF.

The CDR3 protein is CATSRGQTSGYTQYF. The CDR3 coding sequence is TGTGCCACCAGCAGAGGCCAGACCTCCGGATATACGCAGTATTTT. The chain recombines TRBV15 with TRBJ2-3, with D unresolved. The CDR3 contains 15 residues. Trimming took off 1 base at V and 7 bases at J, with 15 bases between the two ends. Germline assignment: CDR1 LNHNV and CDR2 YYDKDF (reference sequence).

This clone turned up a few times. The chain links TRBV19 to TRBJ1-5; D gene uncertain. Germline V gene lookup returns CDR1 LNHDA and CDR2 SQIVND (reference sequence). This CDR3 has 15 residues. V was pared by 3 bases and J by 8 bases, with 17 bases between. The CDR3 here is CASSMWGSGAEPQHF. The CDR3 DNA follows: TGTGCCAGTAGTATGTGGGGATCGGGTGCGGAGCCCCAGCATTTT.

V gene TRBV7-9 combines with J gene TRBJ2-7; 8 bases match TRBD2. Germline loops: CDR1 SEHNR, CDR2 FQNEAQ (reference sequence). V trimming: 5 bases; J trimming: 0 bases; junction bases outside the gene matches: 9. This CDR3 has 16 amino acids. The CDR3 DNA follows: TGTGCCAGCAGCCCAGGCACCGGGACTAGCTCCTACGAGCAGTACTTC. Protein sequence: CASSPGTGTSSYEQYF.

V is TRBV5-1 and J is TRBJ2-3, with unresolved D. The germline gives CDR1 SGHRS, CDR2 YFSETQ. V was clipped by 5 bases and J by 6 bases, with 13 bases between them. CDR3 length: 13 amino acids. CDR3 in amino acids: CASRIDAADTQYF. The DNA of the CDR3 is TGCGCCAGCAGAATCGACGCGGCCGATACGCAGTATTTT.

This clone has a handful of counts. The rearrangement links TRBV29-1 to TRBJ2-1; D is undetermined. Germline-derived CDR1 and CDR2 are SQVTM and ANQGSEA. This CDR3 is built from 12 residues. The V gene lost 4 bases and the J gene lost 8 bases, with 12 bases spanning the gap. In nucleotides, the CDR3 is TGCAGCGTTGGCACATCACAGTATGAGCAGTTCTTC. Translated: CSVGTSQYEQFF.

V gene TRBV5-5 combines with J gene TRBJ1-2; D unresolved. The CDR3 contains 14 residues. Between the trimmed V and J ends, which lost 5 bases and 4 bases, there was a span of 15 bases. The germline CDR1 and CDR2 sequences are SGHKS and YYEKEE (reference sequence). CDR3 DNA sequence: TGTGCCAGCAGAGCCAGCGGACCGTCCTATGGCTACACCTTC. It encodes CASRASGPSYGYTF.